This T cell receptor (beta chain) originates from a study of PD-1 blockade in classical Hodgkin lymphoma (dated by TCRdb to between 2020 and 2021). Looking at the study overall: A peripheral blood immune signature of response to PD-1 blockade in classical Hodgkin lymphoma was defined using TCR beta sequencing and CyTOF.

The CDR3 spans 16 residues, from the cysteine through the phenylalanine. Left in the record is the CDR3 DNA by itself, 48 bases read in frame from the first base. Cut back by 5 bases and 0 bases, the V and J ends lie 13 bases apart. Taken from the germline V gene, the CDR1 and CDR2 loops are MGHDK and SYGVNS. This specimen's time point label, per the study, means: newly diagnosed, previously untreated cHL patient sample. To serve as a comparison group for the relapsed/refractory trial patients, PBMCs were sequenced from patients with newly diagnosed, previously untreated classical Hodgkin lymphoma. After peripheral blood was drawn into 8 mL Vacutainer Cell Preparation Tubes, PBMCs were isolated by centrifugation and then cryopreserved. The paper's findings and limits, for the study overall: Baseline TCR diversity was reported to be lower in newly diagnosed patients than in healthy donors, and even lower in relapsed/refractory patients. The study was limited to a single clinical trial cohort, and causes of repertoire differences, possibly disease activity or prior therapy, remained undefined.

In the case of this clone: It has no known antigen specificity. No clone much larger than this one lies a single base away; base qualities are absent.

The Qiagen DNeasy kit was used to extract genomic DNA both from unsorted PBMCs and from the negatively selected CD4+ and CD8+ fractions. Amplification of TCR beta CDR3 regions was done by immunoSEQ multiplex PCR with primers that anneal to V and J segments. A synthetic immune receptor repertoire was used to minimize amplification bias, and any residual bias was removed computationally once sequencing was done. The paper's processing steps were these. Repertoire diversity was quantified as the Shannon entropy index using custom Python scripts. Unsorted, CD4+ and CD8+ repertoires were analyzed separately, except in combined analyses where CD4+ and CD8+ sequences were merged in silico. This immuneACCESS table, as held by TCRdb, lists in-frame sequences with V and J called but not all clones. Of the missing ones, under half trace to an unresolved V gene in checked studies; the others have no known cause. Clone size and the V and J calls come from that table; the DNA yielded D and trimming. The sample contains 15,000 to 20,000 clones, 80% to 95% of them found a single time. Of the sample, 6.9% falls within the top ten clones.

The V and J genes are TRBV25-1 and TRBJ1-4, with the D gene call left open. The material sequenced was peripheral blood mononuclear cells (PBMCs). This receptor was identified in a human donor with classical Hodgkin lymphoma. The bases read TGTGCCAGCAGTTTCAGTACACTTTCAACTAATGAAAAACTGTTTTTT. Its protein product is CASSFSTLSTNEKLFF.